The clone carrying this TCR beta chain appeared a few times. The antigen is unknown. The data were taken from a study of regulatory T cells in long-lasting Graves disease. Study results and limitations: TCR diversity was lower in persistent Graves' patients than in newly diagnosed ones. Small sample size may have lowered accuracy.

V lost 7 bases, J lost 0 bases, and 16 bases lay in between. Germline V gene lookup returns CDR1 ENHRY and CDR2 SYGVKD. The CDR3 spans 16 residues. Investigators prepared the TCR beta libraries by applying iRepertoire HTBI primers and Arm-PCR of CDR3 regions. TCRdb fed the multiplex PCR reads into MiXCR, producing one record per CDR3 protein. Among around 450,000 distinct CDR3 sequences listed, 15% were seen once. Time point denoted: newly diagnosed GD, antithyroid drugs for less than 3 months. The TCR library was prepared using RNA isolated from PBMCs. The patients included were those that came from an endocrinology department in Xi'an, China. The same data also went into a second study, on T cells in Graves' hyperthyroidism and ophthalmopathy. From that study: A first-round RT-PCR of the TCR CDR3 used the HTBI primer set.

This specimen consisted of peripheral blood mononuclear cells (PBMCs), obtained at new diagnosis, from a patient treated with antithyroid drugs. The source is a woman aged 40-49 years with Graves disease. The V gene is TRBV10-3, the J gene TRBJ1-3, with unresolved D. The CDR3 nucleotides read TGTGCCATCACCGAGCTACCCCGGGGCTCTGGAAACACCATATATTTT. This encodes CAITELPRGSGNTIYF.